This T cell receptor beta chain originates from a study of shared clonotypes between healthy human individuals. Study-wide context: Each donor had three CD4 naive, three CD4 memory, two CD8 naive and one CD8 memory plate.

Donors comprised healthy HIV-negative adults lacking recent acute infections or vaccinations. The V and J ends lost 2 bases and 4 bases, in that order; junction bases with no gene match: 7. The CDR3 sequence is 16 residues long. The V gene's germline CDR1 is ENHRY and CDR2 SYGVKD. The material for each subset, its genomic DNA, was split evenly across several immunoSEQ plates. The method was immunoSEQ multiplex PCR; TCRdb's version includes in-frame clones alone and lacks a portion of them. There are approximately 1,500,000 clones in the sample; 98% occur only once, and about 0.45% lies in the top ten.

Specimen: naive CD4+ T cells sorted from blood. Subset here: CD45RA+ positively selected. J is TRBJ2-3 and V is TRBV10-3; 9 nucleotides match TRBD2. This receptor was identified in a man under 40 in good health. The CDR3 DNA follows: TGTGCCATCAGTGAGGTAGCGGGAGTGGGCCCAGATACGCAGTATTTT. Residues: CAISEVAGVGPDTQYF.